One T cell receptor (beta chain) is described in this entry. This CDR3 is 15 amino acids long. Germline assignment: CDR1 SGHDN and CDR2 FVKESK. V lost 3 bases and J 1 base, leaving 10 bases between the germline ends. Assay: immunoSEQ multiplex PCR; the TCRdb copy retains only in-frame clones and omits some. The profile covers about 80,000 clones, with about 88% appearing a single time and more than 5.5% taken by the ten largest. The data stem from a study of control samples from healthy donors and cancer patients. This chain connects TRBV14 to TRBJ2-1; a possible D gene is TRBD1 (6 bases). The receptor was isolated from a woman in her fifties or sixties in good health. Sample: blood. This chain's CDR3 is CASSHLRGSYNEQFF. The CDR3 coding sequence is TGTGCCAGCAGCCACCTCAGGGGATCCTACAATGAGCAGTTCTTC.